The 6 T cell receptor beta chains in this list originate from one sample, sequenced in a study of T cell repertoires in cytomegalovirus infection. TCRdb re-derived calls from the reads in MiXCR, one entry per CDR3 protein. Counted here are 640,000 or so distinct CDR3 sequences, 30% to 35% occurring once; the ten biggest clones make up 15% to 20%. The antigens these receptors bind are not known. The sequencing used cultured PBMCs, collected from culture after CMV antigen stimulation. These receptors were collected from a human donor in good health (CMV status not recorded). Some clones in this sample may be carry-over from other donors' samples.

This CDR3 is CASSGYRGAQPDTQYF. CDR3 nucleotide sequence: TGTGCCAGCAGTGGCTACAGGGGTGCCCAACCCGATACGCAGTATTTT. The J gene is TRBJ2-3, the V gene TRBV6-6; TRBD1 aligns across 7 bases. This CDR3 has 16 amino acids. Germline assignment: CDR1 MNHNY and CDR2 SVGAGI (reference sequence). Germline trimming cut 5 bases from V and 6 bases from J; bases unmatched to any gene: 14.

This chain links TRBV7-6 with TRBJ2-5; possible D gene TRBD2, 5 bases. This CDR3 is built from 15 residues. Germline CDR1 reads SGHVS; CDR2 reads FNYEAQ. Trimming removed 2 bases at V and 5 bases at J, with 15 bases between. The CDR3 loop is CASSLFTSVVETQYF. The CDR3 DNA is TGTGCCAGCAGCTTATTCACTAGTGTTGTGGAGACCCAGTACTTC.

This clonotype turned up a few times. This sequence joins TRBV12-3 or TRBV12-4 and TRBJ2-2; weak D call: TRBD1 (6 bases). CDR3 size: 17 residues. V dropped 10 bases and J dropped 0 bases, with 21 bases sitting between them. CDR3 sequence: CATNIEIGQSNTGELFF. CDR3 sequence (DNA): TGTGCCACCAACATAGAGATCGGACAGTCGAACACCGGGGAGCTGTTTTTT.

In this sample, this clonotype turned up a few times. The rearrangement uses TRBV2 and TRBJ2-1, with D possibly being TRBD1 (6 bases). The CDR3 sequence is 12 residues long. V was clipped by 7 bases and J by 10 bases, with 14 bases between them. Germline loops: CDR1 SNHLY, CDR2 FYNNEI. Written as DNA, the CDR3 is TGTGCCAGCATAGGGGGTCCGACGGAGCAGTTCTTC. Amino acid sequence: CASIGGPTEQFF.

The sample holds one count of this clonotype. This chain joins TRBV6-8 and TRBJ2-7, with TRBD1 identical over 7 bases. J gave up 3 bases and V 5 bases, and 7 bases lay outside the gene matches. From germline, CDR1 is MNHGY and CDR2 SAAAGT. The CDR3 runs to 14 residues. The CDR3 nucleotides read TGTGCCAGCAGTCGAGACAGGGTGAACTACGAGCAGTACTTC. Its protein is CASSRDRVNYEQYF.

CDR3 DNA: TGCAGTGCTAGAGTTAGCGGGAGAACAGATACGCAGTATTTT. As protein: CSARVSGRTDTQYF. V usage is TRBV20-1 and J usage is TRBJ2-3; 9 positions match TRBD2. The CDR3 has 14 residues. The germline CDR1 and CDR2 sequences are DFQATT and SNEGSKA (reference sequence). Trimming took 1 base from V and 3 from J; bases not matched to a gene: 2.